A selection of T cell receptor beta chains follows, all from one sample in a study of T cells in Graves' hyperthyroidism and ophthalmopathy. MiXCR, run by TCRdb on the multiplex PCR reads, gives a single entry per CDR3 protein. Among roughly 600,000 distinct CDR3 sequences listed, roughly 15% were seen once. Material for sequencing was blood. The receptors come from a woman in her fifties or sixties with Graves' ophthalmopathy. CDR3s leave out the opening cysteine and the closing phenylalanine or tryptophan. For some rows the clone size is stated as once, few or many, or as a class when expanded; others skip it.

clone size	J gene	CDR3 length	V gene	CDR3 protein
many	TRBJ2-4	15	TRBV15	ATSRVPGQIAKNIQY
.	TRBJ1-2	11	TRBV2	ASGDRERSGYT
.	TRBJ2-6	15	TRBV5-1	ASSLALTVSGANVLT
many	TRBJ2-7	11	TRBV5-5	ASSPTGIHEQY
many	TRBJ2-5	12	TRBV20-1	SASLPTGGVPQY
.	TRBJ2-3	11	TRBV20-1	SAGQFQTDTQY
many	TRBJ1-5	13	TRBV7-2	ASSWGQGEGQPQH
many	TRBJ2-1	16	TRBV4-3	ASSQEGLAGGIQAEQF
many	TRBJ1-1	13	TRBV4-1	ASSQMPGANTEAF
many	TRBJ2-1	12	TRBV6-1	ASTTMLGLNEQF
few	TRBJ2-3	13	TRBV6-4	ASSETSGSADTQY